This TCR beta chain originates from a study of a mutant IDH1 vaccine in newly diagnosed glioma. Stated time point: week 47, end of study. The study gave 300 ug of mutant IDH1 20-mer peptide per vaccine dose, with topical imiquimod. The study gave patients eight vaccinations in weeks 1, 3, 5, 7, 11, 15, 19, 23. This clone has just one count. Its antigen remains unidentified. The protocol was immunoSEQ multiplex PCR, while the TCRdb copy is restricted to in-frame clones and leaves out a portion. The table includes some 20,000 clones, approximately 81% detected once. V gave up 6 bases and J gave up 5 bases; unmatched junction bases: 5. The CDR3 spans 13 residues. Germline V gene sequence: CDR1 SNHLY, CDR2 FYNNEI.

The sequencing here drew on PBMCs, taken from a glioma patient whose treatment included an IDH1 peptide vaccine. This clonotype was sampled from a middle-aged man with glioma. This rearrangement joins TRBV2 to TRBJ2-7, with 9 nucleotides matching TRBD1. The CDR3 DNA sequence: TGTGCCAGCAGCGGGACAGGGTCTAACGAGCAGTACTTC. Protein sequence: CASSGTGSNEQYF.